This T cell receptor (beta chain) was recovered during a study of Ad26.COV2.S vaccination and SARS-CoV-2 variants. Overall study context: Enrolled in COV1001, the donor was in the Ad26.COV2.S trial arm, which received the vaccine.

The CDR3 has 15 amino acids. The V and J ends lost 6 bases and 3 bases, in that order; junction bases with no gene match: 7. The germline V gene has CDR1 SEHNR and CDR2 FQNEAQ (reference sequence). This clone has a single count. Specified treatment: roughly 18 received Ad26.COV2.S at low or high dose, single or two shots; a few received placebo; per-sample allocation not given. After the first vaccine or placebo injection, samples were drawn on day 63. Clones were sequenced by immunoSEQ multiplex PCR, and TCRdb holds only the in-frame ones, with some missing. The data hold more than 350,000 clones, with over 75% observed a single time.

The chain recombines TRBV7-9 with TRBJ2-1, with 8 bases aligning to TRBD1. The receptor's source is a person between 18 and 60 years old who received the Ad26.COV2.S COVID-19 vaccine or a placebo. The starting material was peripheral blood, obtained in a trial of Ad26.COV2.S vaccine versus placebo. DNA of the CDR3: TGTGCCAGCAGGGGGGGACAGGATGACTACAATGAGCAGTTCTTC. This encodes CASRGGQDDYNEQFF.